This T cell receptor (beta chain) comes out of a study of blood T cell repertoires in COVID-19. On this clone itself: The same CDR3 is also encoded by other DNA sequences in this sample.

Per the germline V gene, CDR1 is SGHRS and CDR2 is YFSETQ. The length of the CDR3 is 14 residues. V lost 0 bases to trimming and J lost 0 bases, with 7 bases between them. This table comes from immunoSEQ multiplex PCR, and its TCRdb copy is limited to in-frame clones, with some not included. The sample shows 150,000 to 200,000 clones, approximately 88% of them seen only once. This TCR came from a woman aged 25 to 39 with acute or convalescent COVID-19. Sample: peripheral blood. The chain recombines TRBV5-1 with TRBJ2-7; D perhaps matches TRBD2 (5 bases). CDR3: CASSLEAGSYEQYF. CDR3 sequence (DNA): TGCGCCAGCAGCTTGGAGGCGGGCTCCTACGAGCAGTACTTC.